The 8 T cell receptor beta chains reported below all come from one sample, sequenced in a study of shared clonotypes between healthy human individuals. This table comes from immunoSEQ multiplex PCR, and its TCRdb copy is limited to in-frame clones, with some not included. The sample contains about 2 million clones, around 95% of which appear only once. The sequencing input was naive CD4+ T cells sorted from blood. The subset: CD45RA+ positively selected. These receptors came from a man aged 18-30 years in good health.

The chain couples TRBV11-2 to TRBJ2-5, with TRBD1 as a possible D gene (5 bases). The CDR3 is 15 residues long. V was pared by 5 bases and J by 3 bases, with 16 bases between. Germline CDR1 reads SGHAT; CDR2 reads FQNNGV. This CDR3 is CASSLGQGLEETQYF. In DNA form, the CDR3 reads TGTGCCAGCAGCCTAGGGCAGGGCCTGGAAGAGACCCAGTACTTC.

The chain uses TRBV6-5 and TRBJ1-4, with D uncertain. CDR1 MNHEY and CDR2 SVGAGI come from the germline V gene. This CDR3 comprises 12 residues. Trimming took 6 bases from V and 7 from J, leaving 9 bases between them. This chain's CDR3 is CASSRGSEKLFF. In nucleotides, the CDR3 is TGTGCCAGCAGCCGTGGATCTGAAAAACTGTTTTTT.

J is TRBJ2-4 and V is TRBV7-9; D call uncertain. This CDR3 region has 14 residues. V shed 5 bases and J shed 3 bases, with 11 bases lying between them. Per the germline V gene, CDR1 is SEHNR and CDR2 is FQNEAQ (reference sequence). CDR3 loop: CASSLETLKNIQYF. The CDR3, as DNA: TGTGCCAGCAGCCTCGAAACCCTCAAAAACATTCAGTACTTC.

The rearrangement uses TRBV11-1 and TRBJ2-1, with D hard to call. The CDR3 covers 15 residues. Germline assignment: CDR1 SGHAT and CDR2 FQDESV (reference sequence). V lost 5 bases, J lost 4 bases, and 15 bases lay in between. The CDR3: CASSDRWGIYNEQFF. The DNA of the CDR3 is TGTGCCAGCAGCGATCGATGGGGTATTTACAATGAGCAGTTCTTC.

The chain uses TRBV30 and TRBJ1-6, with a possible D match to TRBD1 (6 bases). V shed 0 bases and J shed 9 bases, with 15 bases lying between them. The CDR3 spans 15 residues. CDR1 and CDR2 from the germline V gene are GTSNPN and SVGIG (reference sequence). The CDR3 DNA sequence: TGTGCCTGGAGTGTTTGGGGTACGGACAGTTCACCCCTCCACTTT. Translation gives CAWSVWGTDSSPLHF.

This clone was picked up one time. The sample contains more than one DNA sequence encoding this CDR3. V and J are TRBV6-5 and TRBJ1-1; 7 bases match TRBD1. Germline lookup yields CDR1 MNHEY and CDR2 SVGAGI. Germline trimming cut 0 bases from V and 5 bases from J; bases unmatched to any gene: 6. The CDR3 covers 15 residues. The CDR3, as DNA: TGTGCCAGCAGTTACTCGCGACAGGGCCGGACTGAAGCTTTCTTT. Translation gives CASSYSRQGRTEAFF.

This chain links TRBV14 with TRBJ2-5; 7 nucleotides line up with TRBD1. The CDR3 sequence is 15 residues long. The germline CDR1 and CDR2 sequences are SGHDN and FVKESK. The V gene end was trimmed by 1 base and the J gene end by 0 bases; junction bases not matched to a gene: 2. CDR3 DNA sequence: TGTGCCAGCAGCCAAGGAGGGGGCCACCAAGAGACCCAGTACTTC. This codes for CASSQGGGHQETQYF.

The V call is TRBV18, the J call TRBJ2-3; TRBD2 matches 12 bases. The CDR3 has 17 residues. Unmatched junction bases numbered 15, after V lost 3 bases and J lost 11 bases. CDR1 is KGHSH and CDR2 is LQKENI in the germline V gene. CDR3 protein: CASSPLPLAGGRSEQYF. CDR3 DNA: TGTGCCAGCTCACCCCTCCCGCTAGCGGGGGGGAGGTCGGAGCAGTATTTT.